The TCR beta chain described here comes from a study of CD8 T cells in Susac syndrome. The CDR3 runs to 17 residues. V was clipped by 2 bases and J by 5 bases; unmatched bases: 13. Per germline, CDR1 MNHEY and CDR2 SMNVEV (reference sequence). With random hexamers, reverse transcription was performed on about 0.5 to 1 ug of RNA. TCRdb recomputed calls from the immunoSEQ multiplex PCR reads with MiXCR, one row per CDR3 protein. The sample has fewer than 200,000 distinct CDR3 sequences; around 96% are singletons. Sequencing of TCR beta was undertaken in CD8+ and CD4+ T cells derived from blood. This TCR came from a human donor in good health. Source material: CD4+ T cells from PBMCs. The chain has TRBV27 and TRBJ2-5; 8 positions match TRBD2. The chain's CDR3 is CASSLDGTRGGLETQYF. The CDR3 DNA is TGTGCCAGCAGTTTAGATGGGACTAGGGGTGGTTTGGAGACCCAGTACTTC.